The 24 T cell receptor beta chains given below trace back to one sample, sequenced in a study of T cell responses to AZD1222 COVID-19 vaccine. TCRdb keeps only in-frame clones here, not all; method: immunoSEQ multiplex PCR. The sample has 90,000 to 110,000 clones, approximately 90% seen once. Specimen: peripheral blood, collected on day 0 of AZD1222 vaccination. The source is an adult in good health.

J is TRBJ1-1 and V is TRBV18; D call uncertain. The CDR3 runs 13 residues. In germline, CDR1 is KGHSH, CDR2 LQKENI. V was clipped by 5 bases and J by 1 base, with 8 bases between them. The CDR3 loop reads CASSNQANTEAFF. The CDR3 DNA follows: TGTGCCAGCTCAAACCAGGCGAACACTGAAGCTTTCTTT.

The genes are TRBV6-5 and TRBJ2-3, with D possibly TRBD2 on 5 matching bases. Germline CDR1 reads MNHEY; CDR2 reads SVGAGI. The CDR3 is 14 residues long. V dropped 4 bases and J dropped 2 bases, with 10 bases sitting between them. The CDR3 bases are TGTGCCAGCAGTTTTAGCGCGTTCACAGATACGCAGTATTTT. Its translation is CASSFSAFTDTQYF.

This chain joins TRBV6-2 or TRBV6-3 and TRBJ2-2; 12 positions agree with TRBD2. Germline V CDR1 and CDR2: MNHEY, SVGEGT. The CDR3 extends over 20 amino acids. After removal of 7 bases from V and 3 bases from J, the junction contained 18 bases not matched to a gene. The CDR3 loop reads CASTPPPGLAGPADTGELFF. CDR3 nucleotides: TGTGCCAGCACCCCACCCCCGGGACTAGCGGGTCCTGCGGACACCGGGGAGCTGTTTTTT.

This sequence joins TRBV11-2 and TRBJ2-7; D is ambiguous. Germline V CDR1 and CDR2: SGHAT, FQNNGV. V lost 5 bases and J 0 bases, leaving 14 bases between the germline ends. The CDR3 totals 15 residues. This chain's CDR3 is CASSRDDTGSYEQYF. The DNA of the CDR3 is TGTGCCAGCAGCCGAGACGACACGGGCTCCTACGAGCAGTACTTC.

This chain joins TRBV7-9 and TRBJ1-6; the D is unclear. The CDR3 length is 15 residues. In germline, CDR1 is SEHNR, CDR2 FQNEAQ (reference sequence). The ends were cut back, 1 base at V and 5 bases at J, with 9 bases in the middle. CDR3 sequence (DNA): TGTGCCAGCAGCTTAGGGGCAGCACATAATTCACCCCTCCACTTT. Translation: CASSLGAAHNSPLHF.

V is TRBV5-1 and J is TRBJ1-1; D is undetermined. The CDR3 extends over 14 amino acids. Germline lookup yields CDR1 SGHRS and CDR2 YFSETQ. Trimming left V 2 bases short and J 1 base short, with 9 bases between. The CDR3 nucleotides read TGCGCCAGCAGCTTCTCGGACCCGAACACTGAAGCTTTCTTT. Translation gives CASSFSDPNTEAFF.

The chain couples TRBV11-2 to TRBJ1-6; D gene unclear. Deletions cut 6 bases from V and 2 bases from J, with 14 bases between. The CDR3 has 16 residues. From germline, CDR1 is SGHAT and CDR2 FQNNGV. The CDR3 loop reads CASRKDVATYNSPLHF. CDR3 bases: TGTGCCAGCAGAAAGGACGTGGCAACCTATAATTCACCCCTCCACTTT. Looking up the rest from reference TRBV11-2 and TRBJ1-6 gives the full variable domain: EAGVAQSPRYKIIEKRQSVAFWCNPISGHATLYWYQQILGQGPKLLIQFQNNGVVDDSQLPKDRFSAERLKGVDSTLKIQPAKLEDSAVYLCASRKDVATYNSPLHFGNGTRLTVT.

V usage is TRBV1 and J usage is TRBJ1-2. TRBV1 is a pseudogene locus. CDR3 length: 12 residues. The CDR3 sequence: CTSSLHGHGYTF. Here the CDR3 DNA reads TGCACCAGCAGCCTTCACGGCCATGGCTACACCTTC.

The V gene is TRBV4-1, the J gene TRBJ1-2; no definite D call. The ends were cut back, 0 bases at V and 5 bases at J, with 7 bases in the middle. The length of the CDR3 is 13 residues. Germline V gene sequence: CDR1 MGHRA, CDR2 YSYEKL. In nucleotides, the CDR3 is TGCGCCAGCAGCCAAGAGTCCCGGTATGGCTACACCTTC. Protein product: CASSQESRYGYTF.

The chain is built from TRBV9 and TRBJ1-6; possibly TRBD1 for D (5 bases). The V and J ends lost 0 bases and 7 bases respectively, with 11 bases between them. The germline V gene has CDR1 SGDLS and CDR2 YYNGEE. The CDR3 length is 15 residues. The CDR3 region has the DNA TGTGCCAGCAGCGTAGGAGTTCAGGGAAATTCACCCCTCCACTTT. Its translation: CASSVGVQGNSPLHF. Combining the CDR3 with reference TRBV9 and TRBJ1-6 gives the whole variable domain DSGVTQTPKHLITATGQRVTLRCSPRSGDLSVYWYQQSLDQGLQFLIQYYNGEERAKGNILERFSAQQFPDLHSELNLSSLELGDSALYFCASSVGVQGNSPLHFGNGTRLTVT.

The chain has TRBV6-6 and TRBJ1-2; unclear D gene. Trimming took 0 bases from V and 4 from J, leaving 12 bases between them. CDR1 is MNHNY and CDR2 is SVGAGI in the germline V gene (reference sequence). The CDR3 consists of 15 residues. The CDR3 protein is CASSYSKSWGYGYTF. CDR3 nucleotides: TGTGCCAGCAGTTACTCTAAAAGCTGGGGCTATGGCTACACCTTC.

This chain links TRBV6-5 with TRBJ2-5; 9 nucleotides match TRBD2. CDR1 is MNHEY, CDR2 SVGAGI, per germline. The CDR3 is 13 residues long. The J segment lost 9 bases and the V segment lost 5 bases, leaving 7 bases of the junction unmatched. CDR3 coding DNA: TGTGCCAGCAGTACCGGGACTAGCTTAGCCCAGTACTTC. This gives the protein CASSTGTSLAQYF.

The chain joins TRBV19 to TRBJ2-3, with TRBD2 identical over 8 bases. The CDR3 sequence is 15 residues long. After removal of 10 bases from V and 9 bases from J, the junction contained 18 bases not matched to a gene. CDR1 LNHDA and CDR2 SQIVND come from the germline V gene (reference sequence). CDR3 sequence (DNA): TGTGCCACCTGGGGTCCCGAGCGGGAGTCGTTCACGCAGTATTTT. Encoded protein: CATWGPERESFTQYF.

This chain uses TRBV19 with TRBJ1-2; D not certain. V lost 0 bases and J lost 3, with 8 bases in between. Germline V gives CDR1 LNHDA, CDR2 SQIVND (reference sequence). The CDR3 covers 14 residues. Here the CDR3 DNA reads TGTGCCAGTAGTATAGATCAGGTAGACTATGGCTACACCTTC. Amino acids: CASSIDQVDYGYTF.

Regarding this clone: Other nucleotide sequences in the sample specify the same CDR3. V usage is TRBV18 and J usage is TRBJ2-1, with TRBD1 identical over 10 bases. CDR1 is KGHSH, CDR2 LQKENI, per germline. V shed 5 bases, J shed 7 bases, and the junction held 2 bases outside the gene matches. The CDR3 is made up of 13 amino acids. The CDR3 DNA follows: TGTGCCAGCTCATCGGACAGGGGGAATGAGCAGTTCTTC. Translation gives CASSSDRGNEQFF.

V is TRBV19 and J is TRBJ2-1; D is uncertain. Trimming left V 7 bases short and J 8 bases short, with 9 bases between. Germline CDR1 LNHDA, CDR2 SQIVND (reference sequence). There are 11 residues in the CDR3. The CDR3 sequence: CASMGLYEQFF. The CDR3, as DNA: TGTGCCAGTATGGGGTTGTATGAGCAGTTCTTC.

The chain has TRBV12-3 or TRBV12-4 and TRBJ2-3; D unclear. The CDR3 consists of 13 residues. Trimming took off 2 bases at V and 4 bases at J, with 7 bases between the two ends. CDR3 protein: CASSLLGSDTQYF. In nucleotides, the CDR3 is TGTGCCAGCAGTTTACTGGGTTCAGATACGCAGTATTTT.

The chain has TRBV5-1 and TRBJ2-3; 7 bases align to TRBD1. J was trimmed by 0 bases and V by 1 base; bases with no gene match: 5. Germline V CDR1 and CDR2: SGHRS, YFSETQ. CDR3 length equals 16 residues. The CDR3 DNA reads TGCGCCAGCAGCTTGCCCAGGGGGTCTAGCACAGATACGCAGTATTTT. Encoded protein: CASSLPRGSSTDTQYF. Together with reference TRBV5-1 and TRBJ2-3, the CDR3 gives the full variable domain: KAGVTQTPRYLIKTRGQQVTLSCSPISGHRSVSWYQQTPGQGLQFLFEYFSETQRNKGNFPGRFSGRQFSNSRSEMNVSTLELGDSALYLCASSLPRGSSTDTQYFGPGTRLTVL.

DNA for the CDR3: TGTGCCAGCGGCGGCAGCAACTATGGCTACACCTTC. Translated, it gives CASGGSNYGYTF. The chain is built from TRBV3-1 (or the pseudogene TRBV3-2) and TRBJ1-2; D gene unclear. Trimming took off 8 bases at V and 2 bases at J, with 9 bases between the two ends. The CDR3 is 12 amino acids. Per germline, CDR1 LGHDT and CDR2 YNNKEL (reference sequence).

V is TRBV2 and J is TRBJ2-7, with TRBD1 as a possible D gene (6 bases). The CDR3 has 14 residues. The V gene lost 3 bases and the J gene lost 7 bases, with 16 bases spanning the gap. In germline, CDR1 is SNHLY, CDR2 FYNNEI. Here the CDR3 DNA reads TGTGCCAGCAGTGAGGGGGCTCCGTTGGGGGAGCAGTACTTC. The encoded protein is CASSEGAPLGEQYF.

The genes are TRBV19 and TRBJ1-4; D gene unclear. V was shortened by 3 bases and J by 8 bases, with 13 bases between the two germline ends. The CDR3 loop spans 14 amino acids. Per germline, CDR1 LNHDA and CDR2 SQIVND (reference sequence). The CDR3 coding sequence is TGTGCCAGTAGTATCGGCAGCAGGCGGGAAAAACTGTTTTTT. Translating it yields CASSIGSRREKLFF.

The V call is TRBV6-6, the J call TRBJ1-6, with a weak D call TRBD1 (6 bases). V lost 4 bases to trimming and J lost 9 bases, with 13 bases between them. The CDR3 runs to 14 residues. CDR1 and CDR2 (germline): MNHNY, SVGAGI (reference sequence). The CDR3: CASSLGRGGSPLHF. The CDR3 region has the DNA TGTGCCAGCAGTTTGGGCAGGGGAGGTTCACCCCTCCACTTT.

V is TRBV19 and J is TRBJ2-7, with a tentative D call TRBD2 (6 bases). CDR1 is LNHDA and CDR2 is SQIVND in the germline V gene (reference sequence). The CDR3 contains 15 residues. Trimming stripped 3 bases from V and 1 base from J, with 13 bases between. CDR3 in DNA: TGTGCCAGTAGTATGTCCGGGGAGGCGTCCTACGAGCAGTACTTC. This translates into CASSMSGEASYEQYF.

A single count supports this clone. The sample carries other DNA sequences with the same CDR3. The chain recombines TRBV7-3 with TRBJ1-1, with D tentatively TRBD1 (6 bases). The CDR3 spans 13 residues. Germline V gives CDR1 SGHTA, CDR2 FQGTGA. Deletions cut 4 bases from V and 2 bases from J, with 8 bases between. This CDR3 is CASSSQGNTEAFF. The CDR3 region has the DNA TGTGCCAGCAGCTCACAGGGAAACACTGAAGCTTTCTTT.